One sample yielded the 4 T cell receptor beta chains listed below, sequenced in a study of technical replicates of blood from several donors. Clones were read by immunoSEQ multiplex PCR, and TCRdb kept only the in-frame ones, dropping some. This sample has about 89,000 clones, with roughly 93% found just once. Material: T cells isolated from PBMCs. These receptors originate from a human donor in good health.

The CDR3 sequence: CASSFRFPTPGELFF. DNA of the CDR3: TGTGCCAGCAGTTTTCGGTTCCCTACCCCCGGGGAGCTGTTTTTT. The rearrangement joins TRBV28 to TRBJ2-2; D call uncertain. The V end was cut by 3 bases, the J end by 6 bases, with 14 bases between. The CDR3 contains 15 residues. Looked up from germline, CDR1 is MDHEN and CDR2 is SYDVKM.

In DNA, the CDR3 is TGTGCCAGCACCCTCGGACAGGGTAGCACAGATACGCAGTATTTT. Protein product: CASTLGQGSTDTQYF. The chain combines TRBV7-3 with TRBJ2-3; 8 bases map to TRBD1. There are 15 residues in the CDR3. CDR1 is SGHTA, CDR2 FQGTGA, per germline. With 7 bases clipped from V and 0 bases from J, the junction kept 6 bases outside the gene matches.

This chain links TRBV11-2 with TRBJ2-2; TRBD2 matches 8 bases. CDR1 SGHAT and CDR2 FQNNGV come from the germline V gene. The CDR3 runs to 15 residues. With 5 bases clipped from V and 5 bases from J, the junction kept 7 bases outside the gene matches. CDR3 bases: TGTGCCAGCAGCCGACGGGGGGGAGGGACCGGGGAGCTGTTTTTT. Translation gives CASSRRGGGTGELFF.

V and J are TRBV18 and TRBJ2-2; 9 nucleotides agree with TRBD1. Germline CDR1 is KGHSH and CDR2 is LQKENI. The CDR3 runs to 15 residues. The trim removed 8 bases at V and 4 bases at J, leaving 8 bases unmatched. The CDR3 region is CASVPGQGFTGELFF. In nucleotides, the CDR3 is TGTGCCAGCGTTCCGGGACAGGGTTTCACCGGGGAGCTGTTTTTT.